The 2 T cell receptor beta chains presented below share a single source sample, sequenced in a study of T cells in Graves' hyperthyroidism and ophthalmopathy. RNA transcripts were the template for amplifying TCR beta CDR3 regions. First-round RT-PCR targeting the TCR CDR3 was performed with the HTBI primer set. TCRdb re-derived calls from the multiplex PCR reads in MiXCR, one entry per CDR3 protein. The sample has over 700,000 distinct CDR3 sequences; roughly a sixth are singletons. The sample consisted of blood. All receptors come from a woman between 50 and 59 years old with Graves' hyperthyroidism that later progressed to Graves' ophthalmopathy.

The table lists this clonotype with many counts. CDR3 region: CASSVGPDNQPQHF. DNA for the CDR3: TGTGCCAGCAGCGTCGGTCCGGACAATCAGCCCCAGCATTTT. The chain has TRBV2 and TRBJ1-5; D is undetermined. V lost 6 bases, J lost 3 bases, and 12 bases lay in between. The CDR3 has 14 amino acids. Germline-derived CDR1 and CDR2 are SNHLY and FYNNEI.

In its sample, this clonotype was seen many times. The rearrangement links TRBV7-3 to TRBJ2-5; TRBD2 aligns across 13 bases. The CDR3 length is 16 residues. In germline, CDR1 is SGHTA, CDR2 FQGTGA. With 5 bases clipped from V and 5 bases from J, the junction kept 8 bases outside the gene matches. Written as DNA, the CDR3 is TGTGCCAGCAGCACCGGGACTAGCGGGACCCGGGAGACCCAGTACTTC. This gives the protein CASSTGTSGTRETQYF.